The clone carrying this T cell receptor (beta chain) was seen once. Data came from immunoSEQ multiplex PCR; TCRdb stores just in-frame clones and leaves some out. The table has over 120,000 clones, 94% seen once. The CDR3 extends over 15 amino acids. CDR1 MNHEY and CDR2 SMNVEV come from the germline V gene (reference sequence). J was trimmed by 2 bases and V by 5 bases; bases with no gene match: 6. This specimen belongs to a study of cytomegalovirus exposure and HLA in healthy donors. The sequence came from a man between 18 and 29 years old in good health and CMV-seropositive. The sequencing sample was made of PBMCs. The V and J genes are TRBV27 and TRBJ2-7; TRBD1 matches at 10 bases. The CDR3 coding sequence is TGTGCCAGCAGTCTGGGACAGGGGACCACCTACGAGCAGTACTTC. Translated, it gives CASSLGQGTTYEQYF.